Following are 11 T cell receptor beta chains from one sample sequenced in a study of neurological immune-mediated disorders. A single record per CDR3 protein comes from TCRdb applying MiXCR to the 5' RACE reads. The top ten hold about 2.9% of the sample, which has more than 45,000 distinct CDR3 sequences, 2% to 2.5% seen once. The material sequenced was PBMCs. These receptors came from a man aged 45-60 years with multiple sclerosis.

This clonotype was counted at least ten times. This rearrangement joins TRBV9 to TRBJ2-5; TRBD1 matches at 7 bases. The length of the CDR3 is 16 residues. The germline V gene has CDR1 SGDLS and CDR2 YYNGEE. V trimming: 4 bases; J trimming: 1 base; junction bases outside the gene matches: 10. In DNA form, the CDR3 reads TGTGCCAGCAGCAAGAAGACAGGGTGGCCCCAAGAGACCCAGTACTTC. Translating it yields CASSKKTGWPQETQYF.

This clonotype was seen repeatedly, ten times or more. This chain connects TRBV6-1 to TRBJ1-4; 7 positions match TRBD1. The germline V gene encodes CDR1 MNHNS and CDR2 SASEGT. V lost 2 bases, J lost 11 bases, and 5 bases stayed unmatched. This CDR3 has 13 residues. The CDR3, as DNA: TGTGCCAGCAGTGAAAGGACAGGCCATAAACTGTTTTTT. It translates to CASSERTGHKLFF.

The chain couples TRBV18 to TRBJ2-6; 9 positions match TRBD1. J gave up 2 bases and V 3 bases, and 2 bases lay outside the gene matches. CDR3 length: 16 amino acids. Germline V CDR1 and CDR2: KGHSH, LQKENI. The CDR3 nucleotides read TGTGCCAGCTCACCTGGGACAGGGACTGGGGCCAACGTCCTGACTTTC. It specifies CASSPGTGTGANVLTF.

This clonotype came up many times. This chain joins TRBV7-2 and TRBJ2-1, with 11 nucleotides matching TRBD2. Germline lookup yields CDR1 SGHTA and CDR2 FQGNSA. This CDR3 is 15 amino acids long. Trimming at V came to 1 base and at J to 7 bases, leaving 3 bases not matched to a gene. This CDR3 is CASSLGLAGFNEQFF. The CDR3 coding sequence is TGTGCCAGCAGCTTAGGACTAGCGGGGTTTAATGAGCAGTTCTTC.

This clonotype came up many times. V and J are TRBV29-1 and TRBJ1-1; a possible D gene is TRBD1 (6 bases). The V gene's germline CDR1 is SQVTM and CDR2 ANQGSEA. The CDR3 spans 12 residues. V lost 3 bases and J lost 5, with 10 bases in between. The CDR3 spells CSVDGGGTEAFF. CDR3 bases: TGCAGCGTTGACGGAGGGGGAACTGAAGCTTTCTTT.

This clonotype occurred many times. The chain is built from TRBV30 and TRBJ2-3; 10 bases map to TRBD1. The J segment lost 0 bases and the V segment lost 5 bases, leaving 5 bases of the junction unmatched. The CDR3 consists of 15 residues. CDR1 and CDR2 from the germline V gene are GTSNPN and SVGIG (reference sequence). The CDR3 DNA sequence: TGTGCCTGGTCCTCGGGACAGGGGAGCACAGATACGCAGTATTTT. Its protein is CAWSSGQGSTDTQYF.

This clonotype was recorded at least ten times. This chain uses TRBV4-3 with TRBJ2-7, with D possibly being TRBD1 (6 bases). Germline assignment: CDR1 LGHNA and CDR2 YSLEER. V gave up 0 bases and J gave up 0 bases, with 9 bases separating them. CDR3 length: 15 residues. As DNA, the CDR3 is TGCGCCAGCAGCCAAGACAGGGGTTTCTCCTACGAGCAGTACTTC. Translated: CASSQDRGFSYEQYF.

This clonotype has ten or more counts. This chain uses TRBV15 with TRBJ2-7; D tentatively fits TRBD1 or TRBD2 (7 bases each). The germline gives CDR1 LNHNV, CDR2 YYDKDF (reference sequence). The CDR3 is 14 amino acids. Trimming stripped 5 bases from V and 2 bases from J, with 13 bases between. CDR3 nucleotide sequence: TGTGCCACCAGCCAGGGGGGGGACCCCTACGAGCAGTACTTC. Translating gives CATSQGGDPYEQYF.

The sample holds many counts of this clonotype. The CDR3 region is CASGAVGDTQYF. The CDR3 nucleotides read TGTGCCAGCGGGGCCGTGGGAGATACGCAGTATTTT. The rearrangement links TRBV6-6 to TRBJ2-3; D may be TRBD1 (5 bases). V was cut by 8 bases and J by 5 bases, with 11 bases left in between. Germline CDR1 MNHNY, CDR2 SVGAGI (reference sequence). The CDR3 has 12 residues.

J is TRBJ2-7 and V is TRBV18; D is undetermined. The CDR3 spans 14 residues. The germline V and J ends were trimmed by 2 bases and 2 bases, with 10 bases remaining between them. Germline V gene data show CDR1 as KGHSH and CDR2 as LQKENI. In nucleotides, the CDR3 is TGTGCCAGCTCACCATCGGGTTCCACCTACGAGCAGTACTTC. Its translation is CASSPSGSTYEQYF.

This clonotype appeared many times. V gene TRBV12-3 or TRBV12-4 combines with J gene TRBJ1-6; unclear D gene. Trimming shortened V by 1 base and J by 7 bases, and 8 bases separated the two germline ends. CDR3 length: 14 residues. CDR3 nucleotide sequence: TGTGCCAGCAGTTTAGGGCGGGCGAATTCACCCCTCCACTTT. Translated, it gives CASSLGRANSPLHF.